This T cell receptor (beta chain) was observed in a study of blood T cell repertoires in COVID-19. On the study more broadly: The cDNA or gDNA used as material had been derived from T cells, B-cell-depleted T cells, or PBMCs.

This clone was counted a single time. This table comes from immunoSEQ multiplex PCR, and its TCRdb copy is limited to in-frame clones, with some not included. The top ten clones hold 2% to 2.5% of a sample with 250,000 or so clones, nearly 90% of them seen once. Source material: peripheral blood. The receptor was isolated from a woman aged 60-75 years with COVID-19, enrolled during active disease.

The DNA of the CDR3 is TGCGCCAGCAGCTTTTCGCTAGGAAACATTCAGTACTTC. Its protein product is CASSFSLGNIQYF. V and J are TRBV5-1 and TRBJ2-4; no clear D. The germline gives CDR1 SGHRS, CDR2 YFSETQ. The germline V and J ends were trimmed by 2 bases and 6 bases, with 9 bases remaining between them. This CDR3 region has 13 residues.